Reported below is one TCR beta chain. Cohorts were determined from participant-reported clinical history. Two negative PCRs, clearance, or symptom resolution had been documented for recovered Cohort 3 donors. This CDR3 spans 16 amino acids. The J segment lost 3 bases and the V segment lost 4 bases, leaving 8 bases of the junction unmatched. The germline CDR1 and CDR2 sequences are SGDLS and YYNGEE. These data come from a study of blood T cell repertoires in COVID-19. Study-wide context: In each case, the material was cDNA or gDNA derived from T cells, B-cell-depleted T cells, or PBMCs.

The assay was immunoSEQ multiplex PCR, and TCRdb's table has in-frame clones only and misses some. The sample has around 170,000 clones, 88% seen once. J is TRBJ2-1 and V is TRBV9; 9 bases line up with TRBD2. The TCR sequence derives from a young woman who had recovered from COVID-19. Sequencing input: PBMCs or T cells enriched from blood (not recorded which). The DNA of the CDR3 is TGTGCCAGCAGCTCTATAGCGGGGGAGAACTACAATGAGCAGTTCTTC. This encodes CASSSIAGENYNEQFF.